This T cell receptor (beta chain) comes out of a study of post-analysis software for immune sequencing data. Study background: In terms of disease course, relapsing-remitting, secondary progressive and progressive-relapsing multiple sclerosis were included.

Study-level results: Normalized Chao1 diversity was significantly reduced in patients versus controls. Relative to controls, patients had 5 or 6 TRBV segments at higher frequency, with TRBV5-6, TRBV5-1 and TRBV20-1 among these.

Built from TCR beta cDNA, the libraries had unique molecular identifiers in them. Each CDR3 protein gets one entry after TCRdb re-called the PCR reads with MiXCR. The table shows fewer than 850,000 distinct CDR3 sequences, with around 45% occurring only once. Comment on this clonotype: What it binds is not known.

Deletions cut 1 base from V and 3 bases from J, with 11 bases between. CDR3 length equals 15 residues. Germline lookup yields CDR1 LNHNV and CDR2 YYDKDF (reference sequence). The chain is built from TRBV15 and TRBJ2-3; D possibly corresponds to TRBD2 (6 bases). Sequencing was done on a sample of blood. The receptor was isolated from a girl between 10 and 17 years old with multiple sclerosis. As DNA, the CDR3 is TGTGCCACCAGCAGAGTTGCGGGATTGACAGATACGCAGTATTTT. It encodes CATSRVAGLTDTQYF. Variable domain in full (rest from reference TRBV15 and TRBJ2-3): DAMVIQNPRYQVTQFGKPVTLSCSQTLNHNVMYWYQQKSSQAPKLLFHYYDKDFNNEADTPDNFQSRRPNTSFCFLDIRSPGLGDTAMYLCATSRVAGLTDTQYFGPGTRLTVL.